This T cell receptor (beta chain) was documented in a study of cytomegalovirus exposure and HLA in healthy donors. The V end lost 0 bases, the J end lost 2 bases, and 9 bases lay between the germline ends. Germline V gene sequence: CDR1 SGHKS, CDR2 YYEKEE (reference sequence). There are 14 residues in the CDR3. The PCR made use of 60 Vbeta and 13 Jbeta primers. Sequencing was performed with immunoSEQ multiplex PCR; in TCRdb, only in-frame clones are kept and a portion is missing. The data contain around 150,000 clones, about 80% of them singletons. The chain recombines TRBV5-5 with TRBJ2-7; D is unclear. Material: PBMCs. This TCR came from a man aged 25 to 45 in good health and CMV-seronegative. For the CDR3, the DNA is TGTGCCAGCAGCTTGGTCCCGGGTGCCTACGAGCAGTACTTC. It is translated as CASSLVPGAYEQYF.